The entry that follows covers one TCR beta chain sequence. The specificity of this receptor is unknown. No per-base quality is available; no much larger clone lies one base away. The Quick-DNA Microprep Kit was used to extract genomic DNA from the sorted cells. Amplification of TCRbeta DNA was done with the immunoSEQ hsTCRbeta kit, following the protocol from the manufacturer. An Illumina MiSeq instrument was used to sequence the TCRbeta libraries. Turning to the authors' computational methods: Once out-of-frame sequences had been removed, 2,204,828 distinct TCRbeta sequences were left, which works out to an average of approximately 72,000 per individual. Each individual was scored by the count of around 160 previously reported CMV-associated TCRbeta sequences and the total productive distinct TCRbeta count. A beta-binomial model was reimplemented in Python, and scikit-learn random forests with default parameters were trained on US cohort data. Classifier performance on the Belgian cohort was reported as the median AUC with percentile confidence intervals calculated over 10,000 bootstrap iterations. The source is immuneACCESS, and TCRdb retained only in-frame sequences with V and J called. Part of the clones is not carried over; for the studies checked, unresolved V genes explain less than half of this, and the remainder is unexplained. V and J calls and clone size are copied from that table; D and trimming were computed from the DNA. The sample table holds some 27,000 clones, of which approximately 71% were seen once. The ten biggest clones cover 0.9% to 1.1% of the sample.

The trim is 4 bases for V and 5 bases for J, with a gap of 20 bases between the germline ends. As encoded in the germline V gene, CDR1 is ENHRY while CDR2 is SYGVKD. The CDR3 runs 16 amino acids, cysteine and phenylalanine included. The entry retains the CDR3 DNA only, 48 bases that are in frame from base 1. This sample is drawn from a study of memory CD4+ T cells and cytomegalovirus serostatus (dated 2019 in TCRdb). A note on the overall study: A total of some 35 healthy Belgian adults, of whom 9 were CMV seropositive and about 25 were CMV seronegative, were included in the cohort. To replicate a published TCR-based CMV serostatus classifier, the study sequenced CD4+ memory TCRbeta repertoires from a Belgian cohort whose cytomegalovirus serostatus was known. Study-level results and caveats: Only CD4+CD45RO+ memory cells were sequenced, in contrast to the original study, which included naive and memory CD4+ and CD8+ populations. CMV serostatus prediction reached a median bootstrapped AUC of around 0.95 with the original framework and 0.75 to 0.92 with a US-trained random forest. Among the 150 to 200 previously reported CMV-associated TCRbeta sequences, 65 to 85 showed up in the CD4+ memory repertoires, with each one found in between one and five individuals. On the Belgian cohort, the classifier based on the original framework reached a median bootstrapped AUC of roughly 0.94, with a 95% CI of 0.76-1.00. Results were interpreted as suggesting that the CMV-associated TCR signature is largely present in the CD4+ memory repertoire.

A FACSAria II was used to sort memory CD4+ T cells, defined as single viable CD3+CD4+CD8-CD45RO+ cells. CMV serostatus was determined with a Roche Elecsys assay detecting serum IgG against CMV pp150, pp28, p38 and p52. After thawing, total CD4+ T cells were enriched by positive selection with CD4 magnetic microbeads. The samples came from a separate study whose specific focus was interrogating the CD4+ T cell memory repertoire. Peripheral blood mononuclear cells were isolated and cryopreserved according to standard operating procedures, and serum was stored at -80 degrees C. Staining used CD3-PerCP (BW264/56), CD4-APC (RPA-T4), CD45RO-PE (UCHT1) and CD8-Pacific Orange (3B5) antibodies, with Sytox blue excluding non-viable cells.

The chain couples TRBV10-3 to TRBJ1-2; the D segment could be TRBD1, given 5 matching bases. The specimen sequenced was memory CD4+ T cells from blood. The TCR comes from an adult in good health and CMV-seronegative. The nucleotides are TGTGCCATCAGTGGCTCTAATCGGGGTGGGGCTTATGGCTACACCTTC. This gives the protein CAISGSNRGGAYGYTF.